This T cell receptor beta chain originates from a study of blood T cell repertoires in COVID-19. Some clones are missing from TCRdb's copy, which holds only in-frame ones; the method was immunoSEQ multiplex PCR. Found here are some 360,000 clones, 89% of them singletons; the top ten hold around 4%. Remarks on this clone: At one end the junction does not follow the germline gene, possibly because of a read error.

The V gene's germline CDR1 is SSHAT and CDR2 FNYEAQ (reference sequence). The CDR3 covers 14 residues. Sequenced sample: peripheral blood. The TCR was taken from a woman aged 60-75 years with COVID-19, enrolled during active disease. The chain links TRBV7-7 to TRBJ1-2; TRBD1 is a possible D gene (5 bases). CDR3 coding DNA: TGTGCTAGCAGCTTAGATCTAACAGGTTCTGGCTACACCTTC. Its protein product is CASSLDLTGSGYTF.